The source of this TCR beta chain is a study of immune evolution from preneoplasia to lung adenocarcinoma. Measured with immunoSEQ multiplex PCR; TCRdb has only the in-frame clones, and not every one. This table has several thousand clones, more than 65% appearing once. Notes on the study in general: Clonality was highest in normal lung, lower in later-stage lesions apparently.

This clone was observed a single time. The antigen remains undetermined. Between about 2014 and 2018, patients underwent resection in Japan or China. Histologic diagnosis was independently verified by two lung pathologists. The sequenced sample consisted of FFPE adjacent normal lung tissue. The clonotype originates from a person between 60 and 80 years old with lung adenocarcinoma.

The CDR3 DNA reads as TGTGCCAGCAGTTTACGCCGCAGAGATGGCCCGCAGTATTTT. Its translation is CASSLRRRDGPQYF. The chain combines TRBV27 with TRBJ2-3; D is ambiguous. CDR1 and CDR2 from the germline V gene are MNHEY and SMNVEV (reference sequence). V was pared by 2 bases and J by 10 bases, with 16 bases between. The CDR3 is 14 amino acids.